The 4 T cell receptor beta chains below come from one sample, sequenced in a study of response to subunit inactivated influenza vaccine. TCRdb reprocessed the RT-PCR reads via MiXCR and lists one record per CDR3 protein. Of fewer than 250,000 distinct CDR3 sequences listed, 13% to 15% are singletons. Sequencing was performed on CD8+ T cells sorted from PBMCs, taken 5 to 6 days after vaccination. The receptors here all came from a man aged 50 to 60 who received an inactivated influenza vaccine.

The V and J genes are TRBV7-9 and TRBJ1-2; D may be TRBD1 (5 bases). The germline CDR1 and CDR2 sequences are SEHNR and FQNEAQ (reference sequence). V was pared by 4 bases and J by 6 bases, with 15 bases between. This CDR3 comprises 14 residues. CDR3 in DNA: TGTGCCAGCAGCTATTCCGGGACGGCCCATGGCTACACCTTC. It encodes CASSYSGTAHGYTF.

A few counts support this clonotype. J is TRBJ2-7 and V is TRBV12-3 or TRBV12-4; no clear D. There are 14 residues in the CDR3. The V end lost 2 bases, the J end lost 2 bases, and 10 bases lay between the germline ends. The CDR3 bases are TGTGCCAGCAGTTTATGGGATCGGACCTACGAGCAGTACTTC. Translated: CASSLWDRTYEQYF.

On this clonotype itself: The missing conserved phenylalanine or tryptophan at the end of this CDR3 makes a read error likely. Because the CDR3's place on the DNA is in doubt, the DNA is left out and the CDR3 is given as listed by TCRdb. This chain joins TRBV10-2 and TRBJ2-1; the table's D call of TRBD1 was not tested on the DNA. Germline V gene lookup returns CDR1 WSHSY and CDR2 SAAADI. 13 amino acids form the CDR3, both terminal residues included. CDR3 amino acids: CASSETGTGGSFY.

There are a few counts of this clonotype. The chain carries TRBV5-1 and TRBJ2-1, with TRBD1 matching over 7 bases. CDR3 size: 15 residues. Looked up from germline, CDR1 is SGHRS and CDR2 is YFSETQ. V dropped 3 bases and J dropped 2; count of bases not matched to a gene: 5. The CDR3 DNA sequence: TGCGCCAGCAGCTCCAACAGGGGACCCTACAATGAGCAGTTCTTC. It is translated as CASSSNRGPYNEQFF.